Each of the 2 T cell receptor beta chains below was sequenced from the same sample in a study of shared clonotypes between healthy human individuals. TCRdb keeps only in-frame clones here, not all; method: immunoSEQ multiplex PCR. The sample consists of some 450,000 clones, roughly three quarters of them appearing once. Input material: PBMCs. The origin of the receptors is a middle-aged woman in good health. Some clones in this sample may be carry-over from other donors' samples.

Regarding this clone: A far bigger clonotype differs at one base, so this is likely a read error. The chain's CDR3 is CAWSASWGDNEQLF. DNA for the CDR3: TGTGCCTGGAGCGCCTCCTGGGGGGACAATGAGCAGCTCTTC. J is TRBJ2-1 and V is TRBV30, with D perhaps being TRBD1 or TRBD2 (6 bases each). Germline lookup yields CDR1 GTSNPN and CDR2 SVGIG (reference sequence). The CDR3 loop spans 14 amino acids.

On this clone itself: This sequence is one base from a far larger clone and is likely a read error. The chain is built from TRBV4-1 and TRBJ1-1; D call uncertain. This CDR3 has 15 amino acids. The germline V gene has CDR1 MGHRA and CDR2 YSYEKL. The CDR3 DNA follows: TGCGCCAGCAGCCAAGATGGGAGGGAGAACACTGGAGCTTTCTTT. This translates into CASSQDGRENTGAFF.